This entry features one T cell receptor beta chain sequence. Its antigen is as yet unknown. This sample was taken from a study of OX40 agonist ivuxolimab in advanced cancers. Across the study: An agonistic human IgG2 monoclonal antibody against OX40 (CD134) was given. Patients were infused with ivuxolimab every 2 weeks at 0.01 to 10 mg/kg. General study points: Averaged across samples, CD8+ T cells carried more expanded clones than CD4+ did.

Trimming pared 0 bases from V and 0 bases from J, leaving 7 bases between. The CDR3 is 15 amino acids. Germline values: CDR1 SGDLS, CDR2 YYNGEE. At cycle 4 day 1, cycle 7 day 1, and baseline, blood was sampled. Profiled with immunoSEQ multiplex PCR; TCRdb holds only in-frame clones, not every one. The top ten hold more than 4% of the sample, which has about 66,000 clones, 80% to 85% seen once. The sequencing here drew on CD4+ or CD8+ T cells sorted from blood, taken in a trial of the OX40 agonist ivuxolimab. The V call is TRBV9, the J call TRBJ2-1; TRBD1 or TRBD2 may be the D gene (6 bases each). This receptor was identified in an adult with an advanced solid tumor such as melanoma, head and neck, liver or kidney cancer. The CDR3 spells CASSVEGGSYNEQFF. In DNA form, the CDR3 reads TGTGCCAGCAGCGTAGAGGGGGGCTCCTACAATGAGCAGTTCTTC.